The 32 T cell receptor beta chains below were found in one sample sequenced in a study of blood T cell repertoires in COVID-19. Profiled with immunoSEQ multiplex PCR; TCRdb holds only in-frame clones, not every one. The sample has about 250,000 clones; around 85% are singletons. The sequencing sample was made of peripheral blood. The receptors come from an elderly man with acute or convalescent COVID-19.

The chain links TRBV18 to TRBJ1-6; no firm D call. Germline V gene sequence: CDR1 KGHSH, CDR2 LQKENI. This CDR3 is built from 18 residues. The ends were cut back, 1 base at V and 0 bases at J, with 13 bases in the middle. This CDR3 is CASSPRVLRGSYNSPLHF. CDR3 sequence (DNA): TGTGCCAGCTCACCACGGGTCCTCCGGGGCTCCTATAATTCACCCCTCCACTTT.

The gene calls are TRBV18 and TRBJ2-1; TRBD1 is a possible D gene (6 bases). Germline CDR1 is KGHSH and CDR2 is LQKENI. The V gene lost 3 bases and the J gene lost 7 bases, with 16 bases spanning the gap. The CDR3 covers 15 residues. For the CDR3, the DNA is TGTGCCAGCTCACCCCGCCTGAACAGGGAAAATGAGCAGTTCTTC. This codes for CASSPRLNRENEQFF.

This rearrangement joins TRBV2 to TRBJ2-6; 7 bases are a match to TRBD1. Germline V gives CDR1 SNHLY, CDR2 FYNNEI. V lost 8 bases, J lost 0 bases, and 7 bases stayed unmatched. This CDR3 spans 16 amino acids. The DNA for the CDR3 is TGTGCCAGCGACAGGGACGCCCTCTCTGGGGCCAACGTCCTGACTTTC. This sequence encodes CASDRDALSGANVLTF. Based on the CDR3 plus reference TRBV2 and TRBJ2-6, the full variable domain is EPEVTQTPSHQVTQMGQEVILRCVPISNHLYFYWYRQILGQKVEFLVSFYNNEISEKSEIFDDQFSVERPDGSNFTLKIRSTKLEDSAMYFCASDRDALSGANVLTFGAGSRLTVL.

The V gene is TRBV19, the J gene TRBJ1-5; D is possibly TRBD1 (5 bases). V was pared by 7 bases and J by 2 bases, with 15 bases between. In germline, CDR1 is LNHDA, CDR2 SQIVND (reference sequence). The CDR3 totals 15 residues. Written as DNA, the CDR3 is TGTGCCAGTACCCCACGGCAGGGCGGCAATCAGCCCCAGCATTTT. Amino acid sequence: CASTPRQGGNQPQHF.

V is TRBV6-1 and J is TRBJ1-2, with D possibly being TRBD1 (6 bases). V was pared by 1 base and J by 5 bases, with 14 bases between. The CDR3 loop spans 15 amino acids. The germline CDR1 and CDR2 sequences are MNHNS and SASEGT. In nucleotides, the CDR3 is TGTGCCAGCAGTGAAGGGGGCAGGGGCCCATATGGCTACACCTTC. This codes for CASSEGGRGPYGYTF.

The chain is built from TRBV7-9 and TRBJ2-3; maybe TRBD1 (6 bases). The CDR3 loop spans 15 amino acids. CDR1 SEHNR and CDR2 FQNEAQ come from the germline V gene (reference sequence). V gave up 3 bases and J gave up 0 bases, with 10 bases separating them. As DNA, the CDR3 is TGTGCCAGCAGCTTCCAGGGGCCCAGCACAGATACGCAGTATTTT. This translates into CASSFQGPSTDTQYF.

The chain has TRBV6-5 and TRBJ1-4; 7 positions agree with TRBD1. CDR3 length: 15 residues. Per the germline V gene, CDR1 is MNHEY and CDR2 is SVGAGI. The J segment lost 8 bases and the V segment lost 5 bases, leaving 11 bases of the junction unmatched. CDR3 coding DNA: TGTGCCAGCAGTCCCTGGACAGGAGAACGCGAAAAACTGTTTTTT. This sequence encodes CASSPWTGEREKLFF.

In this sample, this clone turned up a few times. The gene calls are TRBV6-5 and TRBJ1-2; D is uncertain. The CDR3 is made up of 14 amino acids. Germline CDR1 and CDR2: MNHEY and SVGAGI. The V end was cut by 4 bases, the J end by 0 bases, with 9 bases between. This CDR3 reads CASSLGRANYGYTF. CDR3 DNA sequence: TGTGCCAGCAGTTTGGGCCGAGCTAACTATGGCTACACCTTC.

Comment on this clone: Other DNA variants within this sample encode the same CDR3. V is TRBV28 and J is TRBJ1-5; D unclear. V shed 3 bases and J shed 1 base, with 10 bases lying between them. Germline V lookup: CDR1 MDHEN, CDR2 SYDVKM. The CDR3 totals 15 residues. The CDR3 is CASSFAGGSNQPQHF. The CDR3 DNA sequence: TGTGCCAGCAGTTTCGCCGGAGGGAGCAATCAGCCCCAGCATTTT.

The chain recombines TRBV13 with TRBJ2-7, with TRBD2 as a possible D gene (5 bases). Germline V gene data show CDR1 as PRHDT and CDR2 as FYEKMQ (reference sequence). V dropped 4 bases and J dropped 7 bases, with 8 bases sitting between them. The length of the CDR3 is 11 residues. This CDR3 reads CASSSRREQYF. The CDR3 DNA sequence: TGTGCCAGCAGCTCTCGGAGGGAGCAGTACTTC.

CDR3 in amino acids: CASSEGGRGYTF. The CDR3 nucleotides are TGTGCCAGCAGTGAGGGGGGACGGGGCTACACCTTC. This chain uses TRBV2 with TRBJ1-2, with D possibly being TRBD1 (5 bases). This CDR3 contains 12 residues. With 3 bases removed from V and 8 bases from J, the gap between germline ends came to 10 bases. Germline V gene sequence: CDR1 SNHLY, CDR2 FYNNEI. Full variable domain (rest looked up from reference TRBV2 and TRBJ1-2): EPEVTQTPSHQVTQMGQEVILRCVPISNHLYFYWYRQILGQKVEFLVSFYNNEISEKSEIFDDQFSVERPDGSNFTLKIRSTKLEDSAMYFCASSEGGRGYTFGSGTRLTVV.

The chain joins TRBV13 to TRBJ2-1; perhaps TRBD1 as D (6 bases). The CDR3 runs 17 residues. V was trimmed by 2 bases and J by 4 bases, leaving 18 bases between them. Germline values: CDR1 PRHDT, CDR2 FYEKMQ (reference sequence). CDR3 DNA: TGTGCCAGCAGCTTAATGCCAGGGGTCCCTCCTTACAATGAGCAGTTCTTC. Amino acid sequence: CASSLMPGVPPYNEQFF.

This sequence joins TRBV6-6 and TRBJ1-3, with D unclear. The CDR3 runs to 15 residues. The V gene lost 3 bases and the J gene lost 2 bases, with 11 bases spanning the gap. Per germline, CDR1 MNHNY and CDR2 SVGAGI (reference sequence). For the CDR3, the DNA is TGTGCCAGCAGTTATGCCCGGTCCACTGGAAACACCATATATTTT. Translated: CASSYARSTGNTIYF.

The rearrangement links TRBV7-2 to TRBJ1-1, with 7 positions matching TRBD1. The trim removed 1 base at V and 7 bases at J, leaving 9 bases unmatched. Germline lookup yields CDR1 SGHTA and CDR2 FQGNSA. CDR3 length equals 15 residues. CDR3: CASSLGGTAGGEAFF. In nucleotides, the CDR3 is TGTGCCAGCAGCTTAGGGGGGACAGCCGGGGGTGAAGCTTTCTTT.

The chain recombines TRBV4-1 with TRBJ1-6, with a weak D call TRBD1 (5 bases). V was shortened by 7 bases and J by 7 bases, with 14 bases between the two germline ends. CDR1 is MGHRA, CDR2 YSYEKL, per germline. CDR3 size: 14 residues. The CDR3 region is CASTLTGGNSPLHF. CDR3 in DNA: TGCGCCAGCACCCTCACCGGGGGAAATTCACCCCTCCACTTT.

The CDR3 is CSVERGSGINEQFF. In nucleotides, the CDR3 is TGCAGCGTTGAAAGAGGGTCCGGTATAAATGAGCAGTTCTTC. This chain connects TRBV29-1 to TRBJ2-1, with D possibly TRBD2 on 5 matching bases. Germline V CDR1 and CDR2: SQVTM, ANQGSEA. Trimming stripped 2 bases from V and 7 bases from J, with 15 bases between. This CDR3 has 14 amino acids.

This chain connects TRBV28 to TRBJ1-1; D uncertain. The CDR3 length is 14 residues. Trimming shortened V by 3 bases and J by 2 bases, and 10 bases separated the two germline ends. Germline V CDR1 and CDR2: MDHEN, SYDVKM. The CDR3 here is CASSFPLRNTEAFF. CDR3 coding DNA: TGTGCCAGCAGTTTCCCCTTGAGAAACACTGAAGCTTTCTTT.

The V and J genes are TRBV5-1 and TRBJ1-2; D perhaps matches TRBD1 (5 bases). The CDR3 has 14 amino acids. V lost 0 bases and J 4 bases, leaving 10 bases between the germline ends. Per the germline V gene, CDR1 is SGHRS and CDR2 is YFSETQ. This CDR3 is CASSLALDTYGYTF. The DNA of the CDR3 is TGCGCCAGCAGCTTGGCCCTGGACACCTATGGCTACACCTTC.

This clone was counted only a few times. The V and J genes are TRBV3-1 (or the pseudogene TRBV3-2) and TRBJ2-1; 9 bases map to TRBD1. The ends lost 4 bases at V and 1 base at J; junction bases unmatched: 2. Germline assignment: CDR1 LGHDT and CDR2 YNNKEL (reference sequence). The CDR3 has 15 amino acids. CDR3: CASSRDRASYNEQFF. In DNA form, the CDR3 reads TGTGCCAGCAGCCGGGACAGGGCATCCTACAATGAGCAGTTCTTC.

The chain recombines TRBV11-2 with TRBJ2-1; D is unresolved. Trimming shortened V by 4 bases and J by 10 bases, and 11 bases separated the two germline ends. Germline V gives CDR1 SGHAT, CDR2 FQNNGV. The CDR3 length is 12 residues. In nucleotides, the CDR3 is TGTGCCAGCAGCTCATACGTTCGGGAGCAGTTCTTC. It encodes CASSSYVREQFF.

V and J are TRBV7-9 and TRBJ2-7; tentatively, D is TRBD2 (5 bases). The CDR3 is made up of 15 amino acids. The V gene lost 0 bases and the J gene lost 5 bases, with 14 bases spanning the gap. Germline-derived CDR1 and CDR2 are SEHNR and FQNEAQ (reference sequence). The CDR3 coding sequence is TGTGCCAGCAGCTTAGCGGGCGCCTTCGGGGACGAGCAGTACTTC. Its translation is CASSLAGAFGDEQYF.

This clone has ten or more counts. CDR3 DNA: TGTGCCAGCAACGGGGGATCAACTAATGAAAAACTGTTTTTT. Translated, it gives CASNGGSTNEKLFF. This chain connects TRBV6-5 to TRBJ1-4; a possible D gene is TRBD1 (5 bases). The CDR3 loop spans 14 amino acids. The V end was cut by 7 bases, the J end by 0 bases, with 9 bases between. Germline lookup yields CDR1 MNHEY and CDR2 SVGAGI.

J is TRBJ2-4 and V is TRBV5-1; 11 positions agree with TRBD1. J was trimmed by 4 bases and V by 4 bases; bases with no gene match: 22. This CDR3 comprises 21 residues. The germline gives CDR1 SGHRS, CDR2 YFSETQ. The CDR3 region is CASSPVAGQGALRGWKNIQYF. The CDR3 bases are TGCGCCAGCAGCCCGGTGGCCGGACAGGGGGCTTTACGGGGTTGGAAAAACATTCAGTACTTC.

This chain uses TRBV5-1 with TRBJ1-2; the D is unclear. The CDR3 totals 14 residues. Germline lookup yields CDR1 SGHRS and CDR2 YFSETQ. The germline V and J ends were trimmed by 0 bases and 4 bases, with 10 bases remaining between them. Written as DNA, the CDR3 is TGCGCCAGCAGCTTGGACCTACGAAGCTATGGCTACACCTTC. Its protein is CASSLDLRSYGYTF.

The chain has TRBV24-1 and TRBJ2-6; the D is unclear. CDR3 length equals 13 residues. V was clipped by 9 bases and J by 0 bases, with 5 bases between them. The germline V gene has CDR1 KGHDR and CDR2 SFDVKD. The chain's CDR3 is CATSLSGANVLTF. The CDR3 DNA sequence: TGTGCCACCTCACTCTCTGGGGCCAACGTCCTGACTTTC.

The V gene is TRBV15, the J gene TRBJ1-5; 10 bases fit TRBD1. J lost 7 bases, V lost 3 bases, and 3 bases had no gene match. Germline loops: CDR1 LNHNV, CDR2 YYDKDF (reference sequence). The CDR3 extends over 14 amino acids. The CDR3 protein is CATSSRQGAQPQHF. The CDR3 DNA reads TGTGCCACCAGCAGTCGACAGGGGGCCCAGCCCCAGCATTTT.

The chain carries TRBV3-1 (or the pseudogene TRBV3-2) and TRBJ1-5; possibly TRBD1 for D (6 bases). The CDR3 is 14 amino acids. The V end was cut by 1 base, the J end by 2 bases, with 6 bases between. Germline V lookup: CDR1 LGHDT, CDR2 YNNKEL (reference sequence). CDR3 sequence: CASSQGQGNQPQHF. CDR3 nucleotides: TGTGCCAGCAGCCAAGGACAGGGCAATCAGCCCCAGCATTTT.

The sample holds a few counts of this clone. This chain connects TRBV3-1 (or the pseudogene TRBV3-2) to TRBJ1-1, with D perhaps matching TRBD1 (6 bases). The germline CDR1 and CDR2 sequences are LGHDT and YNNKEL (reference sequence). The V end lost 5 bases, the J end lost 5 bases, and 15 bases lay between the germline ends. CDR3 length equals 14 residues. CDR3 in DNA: TGTGCCAGCAGCACCGCGGGGGGGCGGACTGAAGCTTTCTTT. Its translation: CASSTAGGRTEAFF.

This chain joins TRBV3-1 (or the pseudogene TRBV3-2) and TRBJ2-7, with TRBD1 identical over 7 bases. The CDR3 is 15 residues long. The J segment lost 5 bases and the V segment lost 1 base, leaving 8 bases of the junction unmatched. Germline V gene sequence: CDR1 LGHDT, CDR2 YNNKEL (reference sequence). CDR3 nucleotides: TGTGCCAGCAGCCAAGGGGGACAGTTCATGGACGAGCAGTACTTC. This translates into CASSQGGQFMDEQYF.

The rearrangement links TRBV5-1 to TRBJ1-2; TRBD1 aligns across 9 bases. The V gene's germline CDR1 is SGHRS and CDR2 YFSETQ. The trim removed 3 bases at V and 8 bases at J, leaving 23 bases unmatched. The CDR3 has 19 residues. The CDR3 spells CASSSVVLGTGPSQGGYTF. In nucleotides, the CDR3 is TGCGCCAGCAGCTCGGTGGTCCTAGGGACAGGGCCCTCCCAAGGGGGCTACACCTTC. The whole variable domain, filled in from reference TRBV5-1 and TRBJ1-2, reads KAGVTQTPRYLIKTRGQQVTLSCSPISGHRSVSWYQQTPGQGLQFLFEYFSETQRNKGNFPGRFSGRQFSNSRSEMNVSTLELGDSALYLCASSSVVLGTGPSQGGYTFGSGTRLTVV.

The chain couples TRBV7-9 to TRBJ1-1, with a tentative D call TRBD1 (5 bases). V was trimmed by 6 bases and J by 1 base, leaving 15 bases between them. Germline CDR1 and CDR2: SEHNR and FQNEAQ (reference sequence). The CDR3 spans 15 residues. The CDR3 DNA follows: TGTGCCAGCAGGGGCTGGGGCAACCCGAACACTGAAGCTTTCTTT. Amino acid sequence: CASRGWGNPNTEAFF.

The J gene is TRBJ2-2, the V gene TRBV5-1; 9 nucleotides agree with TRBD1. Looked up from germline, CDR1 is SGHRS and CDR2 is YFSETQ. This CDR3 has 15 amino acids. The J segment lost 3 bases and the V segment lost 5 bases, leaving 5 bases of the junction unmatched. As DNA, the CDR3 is TGCGCCAGCAGGGTGGGGACAGGGCACACCGGGGAGCTGTTTTTT. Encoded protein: CASRVGTGHTGELFF.